A single sample gave rise to the 2 T cell receptor beta chains below, sequenced in a study of cytomegalovirus exposure and HLA in healthy donors. With 60 Vbeta and 13 Jbeta primers, the PCR was carried out. Only in-frame clones appear in the TCRdb table, and some are missing; sequencing was by immunoSEQ multiplex PCR. The sample has under 150,000 clones, approximately 79% seen once; the top ten hold 1.5% to 2%. The sequenced material came from PBMCs. These receptors were taken from a young woman in good health and CMV-seronegative.

The chain combines TRBV30 with TRBJ1-4; D possibly corresponds to TRBD1 (6 bases). Trimming shortened V by 3 bases and J by 8 bases, and 19 bases separated the two germline ends. The CDR3 consists of 15 residues. Germline V gene sequence: CDR1 GTSNPN, CDR2 SVGIG (reference sequence). The CDR3 coding sequence is TGTGCCTGGAGCGCCACGGGGGGGCCCCGGGAAAAACTGTTTTTT. Amino acid sequence: CAWSATGGPREKLFF.

The V call is TRBV6-1, the J call TRBJ2-7, with 7 bases that match TRBD1. Trimming took 8 bases from V and 7 from J; bases not matched to a gene: 11. The germline CDR1 and CDR2 sequences are MNHNS and SASEGT. This CDR3 region has 13 residues. The CDR3 protein is CASARQGDREQYF. The CDR3 DNA follows: TGTGCCAGCGCTCGACAGGGAGATAGGGAGCAGTACTTC.